The 21 T cell receptor beta chains below all came from one sample that was sequenced in a study of T cell responses to AZD1222 COVID-19 vaccine (dated by TCRdb to 2020 to 2023). Libraries came from the immunoSEQ multiplex PCR assay. This is the immuneACCESS table as TCRdb keeps it, with only in-frame sequences that have V and J called. A part of the clones is gone; compared with another copy, unresolved V genes explain less than half, and the rest is unexplained. This sample has 55,000 to 70,000 clones in its table, and 85% to 90% of those were observed once. The top ten clonotypes cover roughly 6% of the sample. The sample's time point label is to be understood as: about 28 days (+/-7) after the second vaccine dose. Here the sequenced sample was peripheral blood, taken 28 days after the second AZD1222 dose. The source is an adult who received the AZD1222 COVID-19 vaccine.

This chain connects TRBV5-4 to TRBJ2-7, with D possibly matching TRBD1 (7 bases). Germline loops: CDR1 SGHNT, CDR2 YYREEE (reference sequence). CDR3 length: 16 residues. Trimming shortened V by 0 bases and J by 3 bases, and 16 bases separated the two germline ends. As DNA, the CDR3 is TGTGCCAGCAGCTTGGGAGGGGGCCAGGGAGGCTACGAGCAGTACTTC. This sequence encodes CASSLGGGQGGYEQYF.

The V call is TRBV6-5, the J call TRBJ2-7, with TRBD2 identical over 9 bases. The CDR3 runs to 15 residues. J was trimmed by 6 bases and V by 2 bases; bases with no gene match: 8. Germline loops: CDR1 MNHEY, CDR2 SVGAGI. For the CDR3, the DNA is TGTGCCAGCAGTTACCCAGTAGCGGGAGTCGGCGAGCAGTACTTC. Translation gives CASSYPVAGVGEQYF.

The rearrangement links TRBV6-5 to TRBJ1-4; D unresolved. From germline, CDR1 is MNHEY and CDR2 SVGAGI. V gave up 8 bases and J gave up 0 bases, with 10 bases separating them. This CDR3 has 14 residues. CDR3 bases: TGTGCCAGCGGCGGGGTTGCAACTAATGAAAAACTGTTTTTT. Translation gives CASGGVATNEKLFF.

Here the CDR3 reads CASSREVGYGYTF. CDR3 sequence (DNA): TGCGCCAGCAGCAGGGAGGTGGGCTATGGCTACACCTTC. This chain joins TRBV4-1 and TRBJ1-2; no reliable D call. The V gene's germline CDR1 is MGHRA and CDR2 YSYEKL. CDR3 length: 13 amino acids. V lost 5 bases and J 4 bases, leaving 11 bases between the germline ends.

The rearrangement joins TRBV6-5 to TRBJ1-2, with 9 bases lining up with TRBD1. The germline CDR1 and CDR2 sequences are MNHEY and SVGAGI. The junction had 5 bases not matched to a gene; V was cut back by 2 bases and J by 4 bases. The CDR3 consists of 15 residues. The CDR3 DNA reads TGTGCCAGCAGTTACACAGGGGGCGGTGGCTATGGCTACACCTTC. It translates to CASSYTGGGGYGYTF.

V usage is TRBV7-9 and J usage is TRBJ2-7, with 12 bases aligning to TRBD2. The CDR3 has 15 amino acids. Unmatched junction bases numbered 5, after V lost 5 bases and J lost 3 bases. Germline V gene sequence: CDR1 SEHNR, CDR2 FQNEAQ (reference sequence). The CDR3 DNA reads TGTGCCAGCAGCAAGACTAGCGGGAGTGGCTACGAGCAGTACTTC. Encoded protein: CASSKTSGSGYEQYF.

The rearrangement joins TRBV28 to TRBJ2-4, with D unresolved. V shed 6 bases and J shed 9 bases, with 6 bases lying between them. In germline, CDR1 is MDHEN, CDR2 SYDVKM. The CDR3 runs to 10 residues. CDR3 residues: CASSGRIQYF. The CDR3 DNA sequence: TGTGCCAGCAGCGGCCGCATTCAGTACTTC. Looking up the rest from reference TRBV28 and TRBJ2-4 gives the full variable domain: DVKVTQSSRYLVKRTGEKVFLECVQDMDHENMFWYRQDPGLGLRLIYFSYDVKMKEKGDIPEGYSVSREKKERFSLILESASTNQTSMYLCASSGRIQYFGAGTRLSVL.

The V gene is TRBV7-2, the J gene TRBJ2-3; 7 positions agree with TRBD2. The CDR3 is 15 amino acids. V lost 5 bases and J lost 0; bases outside the gene matches: 5. In germline, CDR1 is SGHTA, CDR2 FQGNSA. The DNA for the CDR3 is TGTGCCAGCAGCCCGCGAGCGGGGAGCACAGATACGCAGTATTTT. It is translated as CASSPRAGSTDTQYF. Full variable domain (remainder filled in from reference TRBV7-2 and TRBJ2-3): GAGVSQSPSNKVTEKGKDVELRCDPISGHTALYWYRQSLGQGLEFLIYFQGNSAPDKSGLPSDRFSAERTGGSVSTLTIQRTQQEDSAVYLCASSPRAGSTDTQYFGPGTRLTVL.

This clone was seen only once. The rearrangement uses TRBV28 and TRBJ1-2; 7 bases are a match to TRBD1. The V gene's germline CDR1 is MDHEN and CDR2 SYDVKM. V shed 4 bases, J shed 8 bases, and the junction held 4 bases outside the gene matches. This CDR3 has 12 residues. This CDR3 reads CASSSLRGGYTF. DNA of the CDR3: TGTGCCAGCAGTTCCCTCAGGGGGGGCTACACCTTC.

V is TRBV5-4 and J is TRBJ1-1, with TRBD1 matching 7 bases. The length of the CDR3 is 15 residues. Per the germline V gene, CDR1 is SGHNT and CDR2 is YYREEE (reference sequence). V lost 4 bases, J lost 4 bases, and 10 bases stayed unmatched. CDR3 sequence (DNA): TGTGCCAGCAGCGTCGACAGGGTTGGAAGCACTGAAGCTTTCTTT. This sequence encodes CASSVDRVGSTEAFF.

The rearrangement joins TRBV11-2 to TRBJ2-5; 7 nucleotides agree with TRBD1. The CDR3 loop spans 14 amino acids. Germline CDR1 is SGHAT and CDR2 is FQNNGV. The V and J ends lost 4 bases and 3 bases, in that order; junction bases with no gene match: 5. The CDR3 sequence: CASSSTGLEETQYF. Here the CDR3 DNA reads TGTGCCAGCAGCTCGACAGGGCTGGAAGAGACCCAGTACTTC.

This chain connects TRBV7-2 to TRBJ2-7; tentatively, D is TRBD2 (6 bases). V was cut by 1 base and J by 2 bases, with 12 bases left in between. The CDR3 spans 15 residues. CDR1 is SGHTA, CDR2 FQGNSA, per germline. Written as DNA, the CDR3 is TGTGCCAGCAGCTTAGACCCAGCGGGCCCCTACGAGCAGTACTTC. This translates into CASSLDPAGPYEQYF.

The chain employs TRBV29-1 and TRBJ1-2; no definite D call. The CDR3 is 15 amino acids. V was cut by 7 bases and J by 8 bases, with 26 bases left in between. Germline CDR1 SQVTM, CDR2 ANQGSEA. The DNA of the CDR3 is TGCAGCGCCGTCGCTGGGGATGTGGGTGCGCACGGCTACACCTTC. Its protein product is CSAVAGDVGAHGYTF.

CDR3 coding DNA: TGTGCCAGCAGCGCATCCGGGACAGGGGTCGGCTACACCTTC. It encodes CASSASGTGVGYTF. The rearrangement links TRBV7-9 to TRBJ1-2; 10 bases agree with TRBD1. Germline V gives CDR1 SEHNR, CDR2 FQNEAQ (reference sequence). Trimming took 5 bases from V and 8 from J; bases not matched to a gene: 8. The length of the CDR3 is 14 residues.

This clone was detected only a few times. The gene calls are TRBV7-2 and TRBJ2-5; perhaps TRBD2 as D (6 bases). CDR3 length equals 14 residues. Germline V CDR1 and CDR2: SGHTA, FQGNSA. V was cut by 6 bases and J by 5 bases, with 16 bases left in between. CDR3 DNA: TGTGCCAGCAGACCCCGGCAGGGAGGCGAGACCCAGTACTTC. Its protein is CASRPRQGGETQYF.

V gene TRBV3-1 (or the pseudogene TRBV3-2) combines with J gene TRBJ1-4, with D possibly TRBD1 on 5 matching bases. Per the germline V gene, CDR1 is LGHDT and CDR2 is YNNKEL (reference sequence). The CDR3 has 17 residues. V lost 4 bases and J lost 2, with 17 bases in between. As DNA, the CDR3 is TGTGCCAGCAGCCCTAGAGGGGTGATGGGGACTAATGAAAAACTGTTTTTT. Amino acids: CASSPRGVMGTNEKLFF.

The V and J genes are TRBV11-2 and TRBJ2-7, with D tentatively TRBD2 (6 bases). Germline CDR1 reads SGHAT; CDR2 reads FQNNGV. The germline V and J ends were trimmed by 5 bases and 2 bases, with 13 bases remaining between them. CDR3 length: 14 amino acids. The CDR3 sequence: CASSHRTTPYEQYF. CDR3 sequence (DNA): TGTGCCAGCAGCCACCGGACTACACCCTACGAGCAGTACTTC. Complete variable domain (other parts from reference TRBV11-2 and TRBJ2-7): EAGVAQSPRYKIIEKRQSVAFWCNPISGHATLYWYQQILGQGPKLLIQFQNNGVVDDSQLPKDRFSAERLKGVDSTLKIQPAKLEDSAVYLCASSHRTTPYEQYFGPGTRLTVT.

In DNA, the CDR3 is TGCGCCAGCAGCCCCTGGGCGGGATCCTACGAGCAGTACTTC. Amino acid sequence: CASSPWAGSYEQYF. The V and J genes are TRBV4-3 and TRBJ2-7; possibly TRBD2 for D (6 bases). Per the germline V gene, CDR1 is LGHNA and CDR2 is YSLEER. The CDR3 covers 14 residues. V was cut by 4 bases and J by 1 base, with 11 bases left in between.

This chain joins TRBV5-5 and TRBJ1-5; 8 bases fit TRBD1. The V gene's germline CDR1 is SGHKS and CDR2 YYEKEE (reference sequence). This CDR3 comprises 15 residues. Trimming at V came to 0 bases and at J to 4 bases, leaving 3 bases not matched to a gene. The CDR3: CASSLGTGLNQPQHF. As DNA, the CDR3 is TGTGCCAGCAGCTTGGGGACAGGGTTAAATCAGCCCCAGCATTTT. Based on the CDR3 plus reference TRBV5-5 and TRBJ1-5, the full variable domain is DAGVTQSPTHLIKTRGQQVTLRCSPISGHKSVSWYQQVLGQGPQFIFQYYEKEERGRGNFPDRFSARQFPNYSSELNVNALLLGDSALYLCASSLGTGLNQPQHFGDGTRLSIL.

The rearrangement uses TRBV19 and TRBJ2-5; D uncertain. Trimming took off 3 bases at V and 1 base at J, with 3 bases between the two ends. Per germline, CDR1 LNHDA and CDR2 SQIVND (reference sequence). This CDR3 region has 12 residues. The CDR3 here is CASSIAQETQYF. DNA for the CDR3: TGTGCCAGTAGTATCGCCCAAGAGACCCAGTACTTC.

The J gene is TRBJ2-2, the V gene TRBV24-1; 8 bases align to TRBD2. The CDR3 contains 15 residues. Trimming took 5 bases from V and 2 from J; bases not matched to a gene: 3. The germline CDR1 and CDR2 sequences are KGHDR and SFDVKD. CDR3 sequence (DNA): TGTGCCACCAGTGCTACTAGCGGAAACACCGGGGAGCTGTTTTTT. It is translated as CATSATSGNTGELFF.